This TCR beta chain was recovered during a study of OX40 agonist ivuxolimab in advanced cancers. With respect to the entire study: Ivuxolimab, which targeted the costimulatory receptor OX40 (CD134), was an agonistic, fully human IgG2 monoclonal antibody. The paper reports the monotherapy dose-escalation portion (N = 52 patients) of the phase I ivuxolimab trial. Partial responses occurred in three dose-escalation patients: two with cutaneous melanoma and one with hepatocellular carcinoma. Of the 52 patients in dose escalation, 19 had hepatocellular carcinoma, approximately 15 had melanoma, 9 had renal cell carcinoma and 9 had head and neck cancer. The purpose of peripheral TCRbeta sequencing was to test whether ivuxolimab changed TCR sequence diversity and led to clonal T-cell expansion. The dose-escalation cohort was almost 85% male with a mean age of approximately 60 years, ranging from about 20 to 80. Prior anti-PD-1, anti-PD-L1 or anti-CTLA-4 therapy was permitted, and checkpoint inhibitors had been received by about 37% of dose-escalation patients. Intravenous ivuxolimab was administered to patients every 2 weeks at six dose levels: 0.01, 0.1, 0.3, 1.5, 3 and 10 mg/kg.

Concerning this clone itself: No cognate antigen has been identified for it. Base-call qualities are not available, and no considerably larger clone is one nucleotide away.

The paper's findings and limits, for the study overall: Low levels of normalized T-cell clonal expansion were also shown by some nonresponding patients. The antigen specificity of the clonally expanded peripheral T cells was not determined. At doses of 0.1 to 3.0 mg/kg, clonal expansion of both CD4+ and CD8+ blood T cells was observed from baseline to week 6. After ivuxolimab, expanded clones were on average more numerous among CD8+ T cells than among CD4+ T cells. In the 0.1-3.0 mg/kg groups, partial responders had among the lowest normalized peripheral clonal expansion, particularly in CD8+ T cells.

To sequence the TCRbeta CDR3 region, genomic DNA was isolated from the sorted cells. The immunoSEQ Assay was used to sequence the TCRbeta CDR3 regions. The table was pulled from immuneACCESS by TCRdb, which kept in-frame rearrangements only. Such tables lose some clones; where checked, under half of the loss comes from unresolved V genes, and the rest has no known cause. The table for this sample lists approximately 89,000 clones; roughly 84% of them were counted only once. The top ten hold 0.25% to 0.35% of the sample. Patients with autoimmune disease history or receiving systemic immunosuppression were excluded from the trial. Peripheral blood for TCR sequencing was collected from all dose cohorts at baseline, on cycle 4 day 1, and on cycle 7 day 1. The samples were drawn from a first-in-human, open-label, multicenter phase I dose-escalation trial of ivuxolimab. Adults with locally advanced or metastatic melanoma, renal cell, hepatocellular, or head and neck squamous cell carcinoma were enrolled in the trial. Before TCR sequencing, CD4+ and CD8+ T cells were separately sorted from peripheral blood.

The germline V gene specifies MNHNS as CDR1 and SASEGT as CDR2. V is clipped by 0 bases and J by 4 bases, and the sequence between their germline boundaries is 15 bases long. The CDR3 contains 16 residues, cysteine and phenylalanine counted. The entry retains the CDR3 DNA only, 48 bases that are in frame from base 1. This sequence originates from an adult with an advanced solid tumor such as melanoma, head and neck, liver or kidney cancer. The sample here was CD4+ or CD8+ T cells sorted from blood, taken in a trial of the OX40 agonist ivuxolimab. Recombination linked TRBV6-1 to TRBJ1-1, and possibly TRBD1, on 6 matching bases. The CDR3 loop reads CASSEALDRMGTEAFF. The DNA sequence follows: TGTGCCAGCAGTGAAGCGCTCGACAGGATGGGCACTGAAGCTTTCTTT.